Below, one TCR beta chain is given with its context. The data originate from a study of blood T cell repertoires in COVID-19. The wider study: There were acute and convalescent COVID-19 samples, and they came from the United States, Italy and Spain. PBMCs, B-cell-depleted T cells, or T cells provided the cDNA or gDNA that made up the material.

In the original workflow: Estimated nucleated cell counts came from reference gene primer amplification. Libraries were prepared by immunoSEQ multiplex PCR; TCRdb keeps only in-frame clonotypes and omits some of them. D and trimming were read from the DNA, whereas the V and J calls and clone size are those reported in that table. The table lists more than 90,000 clones, roughly nine tenths of them singletons. Per the germline V gene, CDR1 is MGHRA and CDR2 is YSYEKL. V lost 10 bases and J lost 0, with 19 bases in between. The CDR3 is made up of 16 amino acids. The material sequenced was peripheral blood. The clonotype comes from a man aged 65 to 85 who had recovered from COVID-19. The chain has TRBV4-1 and TRBJ2-1, with a possible D match to TRBD1 (5 bases). The CDR3 DNA follows: TGCGCCACCCAGGGAAATCCATCTAGCTCCTACAATGAGCAGTTCTTC. This translates into CATQGNPSSSYNEQFF.